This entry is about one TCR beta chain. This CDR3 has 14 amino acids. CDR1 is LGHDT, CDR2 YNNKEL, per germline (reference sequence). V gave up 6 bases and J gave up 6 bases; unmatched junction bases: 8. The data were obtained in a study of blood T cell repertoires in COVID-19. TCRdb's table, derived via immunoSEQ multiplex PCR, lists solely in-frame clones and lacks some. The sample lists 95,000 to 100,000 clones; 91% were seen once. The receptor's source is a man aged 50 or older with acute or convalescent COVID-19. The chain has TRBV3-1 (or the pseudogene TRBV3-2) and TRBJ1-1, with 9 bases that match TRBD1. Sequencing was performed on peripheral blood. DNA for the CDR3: TGTGCCAGCAGAAAACAGGGGGCTTTTGCTGAAGCTTTCTTT. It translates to CASRKQGAFAEAFF.